The entry that follows covers one T cell receptor beta chain sequence. As yet, its antigen is unknown. These data belong to a study of shared clonotypes between healthy human individuals. Whole-study results and caveats: A reduction in generation probabilities was seen for non-shared clonotypes relative to those shared by all four donors.

Germline V lookup: CDR1 WNHNN, CDR2 SYGVQD (reference sequence). Trimming pared 7 bases from V and 3 bases from J, leaving 18 bases between. The CDR3 has 15 amino acids. Memory CD4+ cells were the fraction left after CD45RA+ naive selection. Each cell subset's genomic DNA was divided evenly among several immunoSEQ plates. In the original processing: ImmunoSEQ only sent back junction sequences with no quality scores, so filtering was done differently. Profiled with immunoSEQ multiplex PCR; TCRdb holds only in-frame clones, not every one. V and J calls and clone size follow that table, whereas D and trimming were derived from the DNA. Among 550,000 to 850,000 clones, approximately 74% were seen once, and the ten largest hold approximately 1.6%.

The V and J genes are TRBV10-1 and TRBJ2-5, with D perhaps TRBD2 (6 bases). The sequencing sample was made of memory CD4+ T cells sorted from blood. Subset denoted: CD45RA-negative fraction. This sequence originates from a woman aged 30 to 39 in good health. The CDR3 nucleotides read TGCGCCAGCACCCCATCCCGGGGGTGGGAAGAGACCCAGTACTTC. It specifies CASTPSRGWEETQYF.